Shown below are 2 T cell receptor beta chains from a single sample sequenced in a study of multiple sclerosis patients with progressive multifocal leukoencephalopathy. TCRdb keeps only in-frame clones here, not all; method: immunoSEQ multiplex PCR. The sample records 25,000 to 35,000 clones, about 88% being singletons. The time point is: time of PML onset. The sequences come from PBMCs, collected from a patient treated with natalizumab. Receptor source: a human donor with progressive multifocal leukoencephalopathy.

The rearrangement joins TRBV14 to TRBJ1-1, with D tentatively TRBD1 (6 bases). CDR1 SGHDN and CDR2 FVKESK come from the germline V gene. With 4 bases removed from V and 5 bases from J, the gap between germline ends came to 17 bases. This CDR3 contains 15 residues. The CDR3: CASSPLGGGRTEAFF. CDR3 coding DNA: TGTGCCAGCAGCCCCTTAGGGGGGGGGCGGACTGAAGCTTTCTTT.

The V call is TRBV15, the J call TRBJ1-5; no reliable D call. Germline values: CDR1 LNHNV, CDR2 YYDKDF (reference sequence). CDR3 length: 18 residues. The ends were cut back, 0 bases at V and 3 bases at J, with 18 bases in the middle. The CDR3 DNA follows: TGTGCCACCAGCAGAGATGTGGCCGGCCGAGGTAACAATCAGCCCCAGCATTTT. Its translation is CATSRDVAGRGNNQPQHF.